These 11 T cell receptor beta chains were all obtained from the same sample, sequenced in a study of blood T cell repertoires in COVID-19 (dated by TCRdb to the early 2020s). Receptors were amplified or captured by the immunoSEQ multiplex PCR assay. TCRdb obtained this table from immuneACCESS and retained in-frame rearrangements with V and J assigned. These tables miss some clones; where compared with another copy, unresolved V genes account for less than half of the shortfall, and the remainder is unexplained. The sample yields some 340,000 clones; about four fifths were counted once. The top ten clonotypes cover approximately 5.4% of the sample. The specimen sequenced was PBMCs or T cells enriched from blood (not recorded which). The receptors here all came from a woman aged 45-60 years who had recovered from COVID-19.

The rearrangement uses TRBV4-2 and TRBJ2-7; tentatively, D is TRBD2 (6 bases). This CDR3 comprises 17 residues. The germline gives CDR1 LGHNA, CDR2 YNFKEQ. V was cut by 0 bases and J by 0 bases, with 15 bases left in between. The CDR3 region has the DNA TGTGCCAGCAGCCAAGAAGGGGTAGCGGAAGGCTCCTACGAGCAGTACTTC. It codes for CASSQEGVAEGSYEQYF.

J is TRBJ1-3 and V is TRBV5-1, with D possibly TRBD1 on 5 matching bases. Trimming stripped 4 bases from V and 0 bases from J, with 11 bases between. CDR3 length: 15 residues. Germline V gene sequence: CDR1 SGHRS, CDR2 YFSETQ. CDR3 in DNA: TGCGCCAGCAGCCGTGACAGCCTCTCTGGAAACACCATATATTTT. Its protein product is CASSRDSLSGNTIYF.

The rearrangement joins TRBV19 to TRBJ1-2; D is unresolved. The CDR3 loop spans 14 amino acids. The germline V and J ends were trimmed by 4 bases and 4 bases, with 13 bases remaining between them. CDR1 and CDR2 from the germline V gene are LNHDA and SQIVND (reference sequence). Here the CDR3 reads CASSTPSSGYGYTF. The CDR3 DNA sequence: TGTGCCAGTAGTACGCCAAGTAGCGGCTATGGCTACACCTTC.

V usage is TRBV27 and J usage is TRBJ1-3; D gene ambiguous. Trimming cost V 5 bases and J 0 bases, with 14 bases left between them. The V gene's germline CDR1 is MNHEY and CDR2 SMNVEV (reference sequence). CDR3 length equals 16 residues. The CDR3 loop is CASSAPRPGSGNTIYF. DNA of the CDR3: TGTGCCAGCAGTGCCCCCCGACCGGGCTCTGGAAACACCATATATTTT.

The genes are TRBV19 and TRBJ2-3; 8 positions agree with TRBD2. J lost 2 bases, V lost 1 base, and 2 bases had no gene match. The CDR3 is 15 amino acids. The germline CDR1 and CDR2 sequences are LNHDA and SQIVND (reference sequence). The DNA of the CDR3 is TGTGCCAGTAGTATAGGCGGGAGGTTCACAGATACGCAGTATTTT. Protein: CASSIGGRFTDTQYF.

The chain combines TRBV6-2 or TRBV6-3 with TRBJ1-2, with 9 bases that match TRBD1. Germline CDR1 reads MNHEY; CDR2 reads SVGEGT. CDR3 size: 16 residues. The J segment lost 5 bases and the V segment lost 2 bases, leaving 9 bases of the junction unmatched. The CDR3 nucleotides read TGTGCCAGCAGTTACCCTATACAGGGGGCGGATTATGGCTACACCTTC. The encoded protein is CASSYPIQGADYGYTF.

The chain carries TRBV29-1 and TRBJ2-5, with a weak D call TRBD2 (6 bases). Trimming stripped 2 bases from V and 4 bases from J, with 17 bases between. The V gene's germline CDR1 is SQVTM and CDR2 ANQGSEA. This CDR3 region has 15 residues. CDR3 loop: CSVEIGGIRGETQYF. The CDR3 DNA follows: TGCAGCGTTGAAATTGGGGGGATAAGGGGAGAGACCCAGTACTTC.

This chain links TRBV19 with TRBJ1-1; D may be TRBD1 (5 bases). Germline CDR1 LNHDA, CDR2 SQIVND (reference sequence). The V end was cut by 5 bases, the J end by 4 bases, with 14 bases between. The CDR3 covers 14 residues. The CDR3 sequence is CASSLDQGITEAFF. As DNA, the CDR3 is TGTGCCAGTAGTCTGGATCAGGGTATCACTGAAGCTTTCTTT.

This sequence joins TRBV30 and TRBJ2-1; 8 positions match TRBD2. The CDR3 totals 13 residues. The junction had 2 bases not matched to a gene; V was cut back by 5 bases and J by 2 bases. The germline V gene has CDR1 GTSNPN and CDR2 SVGIG (reference sequence). CDR3 residues: CAWRREAYNEQFF. Written as DNA, the CDR3 is TGTGCCTGGCGGCGGGAGGCCTACAATGAGCAGTTCTTC.

The chain carries TRBV6-5 and TRBJ1-2; a weak D match, TRBD1 (5 bases). Deletions cut 7 bases from V and 4 bases from J, with 16 bases between. The CDR3 extends over 14 amino acids. Germline values: CDR1 MNHEY, CDR2 SVGAGI. The CDR3 region has the DNA TGTGCCAGCACCTACCTACGGGGGGGCTATGGCTACACCTTC. It translates to CASTYLRGGYGYTF.

The chain uses TRBV5-4 and TRBJ2-2; perhaps TRBD2 as D (5 bases). Germline assignment: CDR1 SGHNT and CDR2 YYREEE (reference sequence). The CDR3 covers 15 residues. Between the trimmed V and J ends, which lost 0 bases and 1 base, there was a span of 7 bases. The CDR3 DNA reads TGTGCCAGCAGCTTGGGAGGGATGAACACCGGGGAGCTGTTTTTT. Its translation is CASSLGGMNTGELFF.